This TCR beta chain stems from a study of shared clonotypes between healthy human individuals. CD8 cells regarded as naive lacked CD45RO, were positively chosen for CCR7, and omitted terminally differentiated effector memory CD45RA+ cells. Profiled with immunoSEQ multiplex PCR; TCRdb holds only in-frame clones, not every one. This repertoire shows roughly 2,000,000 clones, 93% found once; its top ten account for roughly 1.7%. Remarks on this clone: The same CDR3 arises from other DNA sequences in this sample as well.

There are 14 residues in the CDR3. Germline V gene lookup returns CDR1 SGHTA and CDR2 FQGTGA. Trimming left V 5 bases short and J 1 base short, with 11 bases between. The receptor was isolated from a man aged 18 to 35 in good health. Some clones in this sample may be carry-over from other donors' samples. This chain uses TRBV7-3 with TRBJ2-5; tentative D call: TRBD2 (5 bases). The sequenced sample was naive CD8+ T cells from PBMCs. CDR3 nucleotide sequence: TGTGCCAGCAGCCTACTTGGGAGCCAAGAGACCCAGTACTTC. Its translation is CASSLLGSQETQYF.